The 15 T cell receptor beta chains below were found in one sample sequenced in a study of shared clonotypes between healthy human individuals. Clones were sequenced by immunoSEQ multiplex PCR, and TCRdb holds only the in-frame ones, with some missing. The sample lists some 2,100,000 clones; under 95% were seen once. Naive CD8 cells, CD45RO-negative and positively selected for CCR7, excluded terminally differentiated effector memory CD45RA+ cells. Sequencing used naive CD8+ T cells from PBMCs. These TCRs come from a man aged 18 to 29 in good health. Some clones in this sample may be carry-over from other donors' samples.

The V call is TRBV29-1, the J call TRBJ2-7; D is unresolved. Trimming cost V 7 bases and J 2 bases, with 15 bases left between them. The germline gives CDR1 SQVTM, CDR2 ANQGSEA. The CDR3 runs 13 residues. The CDR3 nucleotides are TGCAGCGCCCAAGGGTGGTCCCCCTACGAGCAGTACTTC. Translated, it gives CSAQGWSPYEQYF.

The CDR3 nucleotides read TGTGCCAGAGAAGGAACTAGCGGGATCAACGAGCAGTACTTC. Translation gives CAREGTSGINEQYF. V is TRBV2 and J is TRBJ2-7, with 10 positions matching TRBD2. V was clipped by 9 bases and J by 5 bases; unmatched bases: 10. Germline V lookup: CDR1 SNHLY, CDR2 FYNNEI. This CDR3 spans 14 amino acids.

This rearrangement joins TRBV11-2 to TRBJ2-7; tentatively, D is TRBD2 (7 bases). Germline V gene lookup returns CDR1 SGHAT and CDR2 FQNNGV. V was shortened by 5 bases and J by 2 bases, with 16 bases between the two germline ends. This CDR3 comprises 15 residues. The DNA for the CDR3 is TGTGCCAGCAGCCCAGGGGCTAGCGGTACCTACGAGCAGTACTTC. Translation gives CASSPGASGTYEQYF.

This clone was seen a single time. The genes are TRBV5-4 and TRBJ2-3, with TRBD2 identical over 9 bases. The V gene end was trimmed by 4 bases and the J gene end by 10 bases; junction bases not matched to a gene: 4. The CDR3 loop spans 12 amino acids. Germline assignment: CDR1 SGHNT and CDR2 YYREEE (reference sequence). CDR3 sequence: CASSPTSGSQYF. In nucleotides, the CDR3 is TGTGCCAGCAGCCCCACTAGCGGGTCGCAGTATTTT.

The V and J genes are TRBV25-1 and TRBJ2-5; D gene ambiguous. Germline V gene sequence: CDR1 MGHDK, CDR2 SYGVNS. This CDR3 is built from 12 residues. Deletions cut 6 bases from V and 5 bases from J, with 10 bases between. The CDR3 is CASSPARETQYF. DNA for the CDR3: TGTGCCAGCAGCCCCGCCAGGGAGACCCAGTACTTC.

V usage is TRBV6-5 and J usage is TRBJ2-7; 7 nucleotides agree with TRBD1. Losses at the gene ends were 6 bases for V and 5 bases for J; bases not matched to a gene: 7. The CDR3 consists of 13 residues. Germline-derived CDR1 and CDR2 are MNHEY and SVGAGI. CDR3 loop: CASSPRQGDEQYF. Written as DNA, the CDR3 is TGTGCCAGCAGCCCAAGACAGGGTGACGAGCAGTACTTC.

The rearrangement uses TRBV5-8 and TRBJ2-7; D call uncertain. Trimming stripped 4 bases from V and 0 bases from J, with 5 bases between. The length of the CDR3 is 12 residues. CDR1 SGHTS and CDR2 YDEGEE come from the germline V gene. The CDR3 DNA follows: TGTGCCAGCAGCCCGAACTCCTACGAGCAGTACTTC. Protein product: CASSPNSYEQYF.

The chain joins TRBV28 to TRBJ1-2, with D unclear. The CDR3 length is 16 residues. CDR1 MDHEN and CDR2 SYDVKM come from the germline V gene. V lost 2 bases to trimming and J lost 3 bases, with 16 bases between them. The CDR3 loop reads CASSLPRQVSDYGYTF. The CDR3 bases are TGTGCCAGCAGTTTACCTCGACAAGTTTCTGACTATGGCTACACCTTC.

This sequence joins TRBV7-3 and TRBJ2-1; TRBD2 aligns across 8 bases. Germline CDR1 SGHTA, CDR2 FQGTGA. This CDR3 is 15 amino acids long. J lost 7 bases, V lost 5 bases, and 10 bases had no gene match. The CDR3 sequence is CASSEPGTRDNEQFF. CDR3 DNA sequence: TGTGCCAGCAGCGAGCCCGGGACTAGGGATAATGAGCAGTTCTTC. Together with reference TRBV7-3 and TRBJ2-1, the CDR3 gives the full variable domain: GAGVSQTPSNKVTEKGKYVELRCDPISGHTALYWYRQSLGQGPEFLIYFQGTGAADDSGLPNDRFFAVRPEGSVSTLKIQRTERGDSAVYLCASSEPGTRDNEQFFGPGTRLTVL.

The chain combines TRBV27 with TRBJ2-3, with D possibly being TRBD2 (6 bases). V was clipped by 2 bases and J by 2 bases, with 14 bases between them. The CDR3 totals 16 residues. Germline CDR1 MNHEY, CDR2 SMNVEV (reference sequence). CDR3 region: CASSLDGTRYTDTQYF. DNA of the CDR3: TGTGCCAGCAGTTTAGATGGGACTCGGTACACAGATACGCAGTATTTT.

The rearrangement uses TRBV5-1 and TRBJ2-1, with 11 nucleotides matching TRBD2. This CDR3 spans 18 amino acids. CDR1 is SGHRS and CDR2 is YFSETQ in the germline V gene. J lost 5 bases, V lost 0 bases, and 10 bases had no gene match. This CDR3 reads CASSLGVGLAEHNNEQFF. The DNA of the CDR3 is TGCGCCAGCAGCTTGGGGGTGGGACTAGCGGAGCATAACAATGAGCAGTTCTTC. Based on the CDR3 plus reference TRBV5-1 and TRBJ2-1, the full variable domain is KAGVTQTPRYLIKTRGQQVTLSCSPISGHRSVSWYQQTPGQGLQFLFEYFSETQRNKGNFPGRFSGRQFSNSRSEMNVSTLELGDSALYLCASSLGVGLAEHNNEQFFGPGTRLTVL.

The chain couples TRBV5-6 to TRBJ1-1; D not resolved. V was pared by 0 bases and J by 0 bases, with 9 bases between. Germline CDR1 and CDR2: SGHDT and YYEEEE. There are 15 residues in the CDR3. CDR3 sequence: CASSLGWLLNTEAFF. The CDR3 region has the DNA TGTGCCAGCAGCTTGGGTTGGCTACTGAACACTGAAGCTTTCTTT.

This clone has just one count. The chain joins TRBV7-9 to TRBJ2-5; TRBD1 might be the D (5 bases). This CDR3 spans 14 amino acids. The ends were cut back, 4 bases at V and 1 base at J, with 10 bases in the middle. Germline-derived CDR1 and CDR2 are SEHNR and FQNEAQ (reference sequence). The CDR3 reads CASSSDRAQETQYF. The CDR3 DNA is TGTGCCAGCAGCTCCGACAGAGCCCAAGAGACCCAGTACTTC. Looking up the rest from reference TRBV7-9 and TRBJ2-5 gives the full variable domain: DTGVSQNPRHKITKRGQNVTFRCDPISEHNRLYWYRQTLGQGPEFLTYFQNEAQLEKSRLLSDRFSAERPKGSFSTLEIQRTEQGDSAMYLCASSSDRAQETQYFGPGTRLLVL.

The sample holds one count of this clone. The genes are TRBV28 and TRBJ2-5, with TRBD2 identical over 16 bases. Germline CDR1 and CDR2: MDHEN and SYDVKM. The trim removed 5 bases at V and 4 bases at J, leaving 13 bases unmatched. The CDR3 covers 19 residues. This chain's CDR3 is CASSLPGTSGRALRETQYF. CDR3 coding DNA: TGTGCCAGCAGTCTCCCCGGGACTAGCGGGAGGGCCCTCAGAGAGACCCAGTACTTC.

The V gene is TRBV28, the J gene TRBJ2-2; D call uncertain. Trimming took off 3 bases at V and 6 bases at J, with 8 bases between the two ends. CDR1 is MDHEN, CDR2 SYDVKM, per germline. The CDR3 contains 13 residues. This CDR3 reads CASSFRTAGELFF. As DNA, the CDR3 is TGTGCCAGCAGTTTCAGGACCGCCGGGGAGCTGTTTTTT.